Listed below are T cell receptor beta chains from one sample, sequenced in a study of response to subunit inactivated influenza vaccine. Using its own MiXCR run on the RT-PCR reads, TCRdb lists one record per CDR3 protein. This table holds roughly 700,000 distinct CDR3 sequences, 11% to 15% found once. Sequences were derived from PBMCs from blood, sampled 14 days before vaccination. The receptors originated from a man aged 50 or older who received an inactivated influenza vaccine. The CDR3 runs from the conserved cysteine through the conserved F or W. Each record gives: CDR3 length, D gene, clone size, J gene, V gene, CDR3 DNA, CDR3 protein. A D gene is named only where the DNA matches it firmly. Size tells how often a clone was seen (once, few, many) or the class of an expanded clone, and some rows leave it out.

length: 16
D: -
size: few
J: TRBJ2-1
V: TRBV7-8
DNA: TGTGCCAGCAGCTTAGCCCGTATGAGGTCCTACAATGAGCAGTTCTTC
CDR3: CASSLARMRSYNEQFF

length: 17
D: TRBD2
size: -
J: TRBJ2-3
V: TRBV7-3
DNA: TGTGCCAGCAGCTTAACAGGTAGCGGGACCGGCACAGATACGCAGTATTTT
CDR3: CASSLTGSGTGTDTQYF

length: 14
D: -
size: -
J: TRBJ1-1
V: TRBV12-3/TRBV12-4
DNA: TGTGCCAGCAGTCCATCGAACCAGGGGAGTGAAGCTTTCTTT
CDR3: CASSPSNQGSEAFF

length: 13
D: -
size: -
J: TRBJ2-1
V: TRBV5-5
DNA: TGTGCCAGCAGCTTGGGTCTAGTTCATGAGCAGTTCTTC
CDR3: CASSLGLVHEQFF

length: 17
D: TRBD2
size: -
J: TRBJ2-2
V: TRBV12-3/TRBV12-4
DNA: TGTGCCAGCAGGTTAACGGGACTAGCGGGGAACACCGGGGAGCTGTTTTTT
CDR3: CASRLTGLAGNTGELFF

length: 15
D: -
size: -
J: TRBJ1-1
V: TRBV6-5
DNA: TGTGCCAGCAGTTACTTGGGACCCGTGAACACTGAAGCTTTCTTT
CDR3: CASSYLGPVNTEAFF

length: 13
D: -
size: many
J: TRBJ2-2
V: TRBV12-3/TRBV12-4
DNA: TGTGCCAGCGGAGTTACGAACACCGGGGAGCTGTTTTTT
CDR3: CASGVTNTGELFF

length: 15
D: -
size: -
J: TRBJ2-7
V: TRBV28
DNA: TGTGCCAGCAGTTTATCGGGACACAGCTCCTACGAGCAGTACTTC
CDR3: CASSLSGHSSYEQYF

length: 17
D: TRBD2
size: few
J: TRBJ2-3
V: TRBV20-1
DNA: TGCAGTGCTAGAGGCCCCCCCGGGACTACCCACACAGATACGCAGTATTTT
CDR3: CSARGPPGTTHTDTQYF

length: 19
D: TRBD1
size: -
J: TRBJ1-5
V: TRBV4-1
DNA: TGCGCCAGCAGCCACCCCAGGGGGGGGAGAGGGGGAGGAAATCAGCCCCAGCATTTT
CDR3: CASSHPRGGRGGGNQPQHF

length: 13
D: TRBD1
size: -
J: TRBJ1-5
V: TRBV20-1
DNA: TGCAGTGCTAGAAAGGGGGCGAACCAGCCCCAGCATTTT
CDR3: CSARKGANQPQHF

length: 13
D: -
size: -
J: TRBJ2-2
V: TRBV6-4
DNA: TGTGCCAGCAGTCCAACTAGCACCGGGGAGCTGTTTTTT
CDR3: CASSPTSTGELFF

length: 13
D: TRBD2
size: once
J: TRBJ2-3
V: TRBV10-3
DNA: TGTGCCATCAAGACTAGCGACACAGATACGCAGTATTTT
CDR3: CAIKTSDTDTQYF

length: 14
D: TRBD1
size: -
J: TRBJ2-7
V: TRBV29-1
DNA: TGCAGCGTTGAGGCCGGGACAGGGTTCTACGAGCAGTACTTC
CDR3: CSVEAGTGFYEQYF

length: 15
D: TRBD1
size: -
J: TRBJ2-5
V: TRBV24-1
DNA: TGTGCCACCAGTGACGTCGGGACAGGGCAAGAGACCCAGTACTTC
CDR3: CATSDVGTGQETQYF

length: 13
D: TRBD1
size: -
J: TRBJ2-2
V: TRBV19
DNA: TGTGCCAGTAACAGGGGCCCTAGCGGGGAGCTGTTTTTT
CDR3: CASNRGPSGELFF

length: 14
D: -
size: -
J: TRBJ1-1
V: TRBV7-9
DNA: TGTGCCAGCAGTTTTGGCGGCGACATCATTGAAGCTTTCTTT
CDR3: CASSFGGDIIEAFF

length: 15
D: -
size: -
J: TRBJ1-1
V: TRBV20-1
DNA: TGCAGTGTCCTCTTTGGGTTTAACATGAACACTGAAGCTTTCTTT
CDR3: CSVLFGFNMNTEAFF

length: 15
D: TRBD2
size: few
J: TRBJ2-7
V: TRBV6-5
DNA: TGTGCCAGCAGTTCCTGGACTAGCGGGAGCTACGAGCAGTACTTC
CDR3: CASSSWTSGSYEQYF

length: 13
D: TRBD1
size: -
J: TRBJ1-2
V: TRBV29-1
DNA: TGCAGCGTTGGGGACAGAGTCAACTATGGCTACACCTTC
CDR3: CSVGDRVNYGYTF

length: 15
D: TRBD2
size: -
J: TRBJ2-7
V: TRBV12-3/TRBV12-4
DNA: TGTGCCAGCAGTGGCCGGGAGGCCCCCTCCTACGAGCAGTACTTC
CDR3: CASSGREAPSYEQYF

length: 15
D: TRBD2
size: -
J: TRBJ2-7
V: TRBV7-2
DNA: TGTGCCAGCAGCCCGGGACTATCTTTCTCCTACGAGCAGTACTTC
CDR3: CASSPGLSFSYEQYF

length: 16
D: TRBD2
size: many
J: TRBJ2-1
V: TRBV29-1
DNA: TGCAGCGTCGTCGGACTAGCGGGGGGCGCATACAATGAGCAGTTCTTC
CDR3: CSVVGLAGGAYNEQFF

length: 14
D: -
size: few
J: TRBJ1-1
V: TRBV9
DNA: TGTGCCAGCAGCGCCCTGCGGGGCGAGACTGAAGCTTTCTTT
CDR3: CASSALRGETEAFF

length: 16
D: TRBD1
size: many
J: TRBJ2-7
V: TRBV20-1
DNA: TGCAGTGCTAGGCCCCTCCGGACAGGGTCCATCTACGAGCAGTACTTC
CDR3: CSARPLRTGSIYEQYF

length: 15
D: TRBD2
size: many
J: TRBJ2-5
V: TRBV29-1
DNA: TGCAGCGTCGCTTTCTCAATCCGGGGGGAAGAGACCCAGTACTTC
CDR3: CSVAFSIRGEETQYF

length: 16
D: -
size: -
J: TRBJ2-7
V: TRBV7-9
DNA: TGTGCCAGCATGCCCCCCAGCGCCCCGCAGGCCTACGAGCAGTACTTC
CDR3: CASMPPSAPQAYEQYF

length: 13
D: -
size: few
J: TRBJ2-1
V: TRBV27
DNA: TGTGCCAGCAGTTTCGTGACGGGCAAAGGGGAGTTCTTC
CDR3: CASSFVTGKGEFF

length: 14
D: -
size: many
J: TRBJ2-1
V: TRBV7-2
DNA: TGTGCCAGCAGCTTACTAGGGTCTTACAATGAGCAGTTCTTC
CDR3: CASSLLGSYNEQFF

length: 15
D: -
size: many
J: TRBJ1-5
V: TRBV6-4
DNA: TGTGCCAGCAGTGATCTAAGGGAAGGAGCCCAGCCCCAGCATTTT
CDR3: CASSDLREGAQPQHF

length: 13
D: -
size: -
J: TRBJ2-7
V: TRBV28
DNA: TGTGCCAGCAGCCGGCCTTCAAGGGAAGAGCAGTACTTC
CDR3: CASSRPSREEQYF

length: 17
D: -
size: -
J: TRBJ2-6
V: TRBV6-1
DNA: TGTGCCAGCAGTGACAGTCGGTCCTCATCTGGGGCCAACGTCCTGACTTTC
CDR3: CASSDSRSSSGANVLTF

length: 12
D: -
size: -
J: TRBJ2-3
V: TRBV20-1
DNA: TGCAGTGTGGGACTGAACACAGATACGCAGTATTTT
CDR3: CSVGLNTDTQYF

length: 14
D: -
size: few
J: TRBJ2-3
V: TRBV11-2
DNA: TGTGCCAGCAGCGCTAGGGGAACCACAGATACGCAGTATTTT
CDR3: CASSARGTTDTQYF

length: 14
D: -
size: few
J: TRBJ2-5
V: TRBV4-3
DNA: TGCGCCAGCAGCCAATGGCAGGCCCAAGAGACCCAGTACTTC
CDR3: CASSQWQAQETQYF

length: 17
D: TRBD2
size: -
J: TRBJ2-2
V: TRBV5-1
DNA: TGCGCCAGCAGCTTAGGTGCTAGCGGGAGTTTCACCGGGGAGCTGTTTTTT
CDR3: CASSLGASGSFTGELFF

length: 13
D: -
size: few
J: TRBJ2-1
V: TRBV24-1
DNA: TGTGCCACCAGTGATGAGGGGTACAATGAGCAGTTCTTC
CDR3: CATSDEGYNEQFF